This paragraph covers one T cell receptor (beta chain) sequence. Germline CDR1 MGHRA, CDR2 YSYEKL. The V and J ends lost 0 bases and 5 bases respectively, with 13 bases between them. The CDR3 has 15 amino acids. These data come from a study of OX40 agonist ivuxolimab in advanced cancers. Clones were sequenced by immunoSEQ multiplex PCR, and TCRdb holds only the in-frame ones, with some missing. The data hold 8,000 to 11,000 clones, with around 80% observed a single time. The sequence was obtained from an adult with an advanced solid tumor such as melanoma, head and neck, liver or kidney cancer. The rearrangement joins TRBV4-1 to TRBJ1-1; D uncertain. The sample was CD4+ or CD8+ T cells sorted from blood, taken in a trial of the OX40 agonist ivuxolimab. CDR3: CASSQDLTPGTEAFF. CDR3 bases: TGCGCCAGCAGCCAAGATCTTACCCCCGGGACTGAAGCTTTCTTT.